This T cell receptor (beta chain) was retrieved from a study of blood T cell repertoires in COVID-19. Background on the study: PBMCs, B-cell-depleted T cells, or T cells were the source of the cDNA or gDNA that made up the material.

CDR1 is KGHDR and CDR2 is SFDVKD in the germline V gene. Trimming took off 7 bases at V and 0 bases at J, with 12 bases between the two ends. There are 15 residues in the CDR3. In the authors' methods: By means of reference gene primer amplification, nucleated cell counts were estimated. Sequencing was performed with immunoSEQ multiplex PCR; in TCRdb, only in-frame clones are kept and a portion is missing. That table supplies the V and J calls and clone size; D and trimming were determined from the DNA. The sample records under 300,000 clones, 89% being singletons. The receptor comes from a man aged 50-59 years with acute or convalescent COVID-19. This chain links TRBV24-1 with TRBJ2-4, with D perhaps matching TRBD2 (5 bases). The sequenced sample was peripheral blood. CDR3 sequence: CATRPDSLAKNIQYF. The CDR3 DNA reads as TGTGCCACCAGGCCGGACTCTCTAGCCAAAAACATTCAGTACTTC.